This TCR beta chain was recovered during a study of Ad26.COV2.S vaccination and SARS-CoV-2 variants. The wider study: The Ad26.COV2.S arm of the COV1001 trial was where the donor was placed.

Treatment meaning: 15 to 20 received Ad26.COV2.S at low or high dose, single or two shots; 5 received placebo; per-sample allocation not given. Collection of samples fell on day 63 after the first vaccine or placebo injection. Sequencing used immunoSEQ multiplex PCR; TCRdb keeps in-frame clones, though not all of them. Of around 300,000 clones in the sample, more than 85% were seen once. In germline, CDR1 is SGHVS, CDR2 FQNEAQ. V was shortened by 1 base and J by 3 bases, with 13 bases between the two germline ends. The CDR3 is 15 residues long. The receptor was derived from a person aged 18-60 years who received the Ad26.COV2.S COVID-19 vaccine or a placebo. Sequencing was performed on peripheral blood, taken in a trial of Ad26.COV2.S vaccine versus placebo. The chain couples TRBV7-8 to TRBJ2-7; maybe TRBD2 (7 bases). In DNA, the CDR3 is TGTGCCAGCAGCTTAGTTCCGGGGGGCCACTACGAGCAGTACTTC. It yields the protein CASSLVPGGHYEQYF.